A selection of T cell receptor beta chains follows, all from one sample in a study of blood T cell repertoires in COVID-19. Assay used: immunoSEQ multiplex PCR; TCRdb lists only in-frame clones, some missing. The table records 250,000 to 300,000 clones, around 86% of them present only once. The sample taken for sequencing was peripheral blood. These receptors all come from a woman aged 55-69 years with COVID-19, enrolled during active disease. CDR3s include the opening cysteine and the closing phenylalanine or tryptophan. The order of the fields is J gene, D gene, clone size, CDR3 length, V gene, CDR3 protein, CDR3 DNA. D genes are given only for firm matches. A row's size may be missing; if present it is once, few, many or a size class.

>TRBJ2-1|-|once|16|TRBV9
CASSVTGGNSYNEQFF
TGTGCCAGCAGCGTTACGGGCGGGAACTCCTACAATGAGCAGTTCTTC
>TRBJ2-2|-|-|14|TRBV7-3
CASSLTIGAGELFF
TGTGCCAGCAGCTTAACGATAGGGGCCGGGGAGCTGTTTTTT
>TRBJ1-5|TRBD1|-|14|TRBV6-5
CASSSGQGRQPQHF
TGTGCCAGCAGTTCCGGACAGGGCCGACAGCCCCAGCATTTT
>TRBJ2-7|-|once|12|TRBV7-2
CASSSPASQQYF
TGTGCCAGCAGCTCCCCAGCTAGCCAGCAGTACTTC
>TRBJ2-1|-|-|16|TRBV6-2/TRBV6-3
CASSPGRLVAHNEQFF
TGTGCCAGCAGCCCGGGCCGACTAGTCGCACACAATGAGCAGTTCTTC
>TRBJ1-1|TRBD1|-|16|TRBV6-1
CASSEVTGGMNTEAFF
TGTGCCAGCAGTGAAGTTACAGGGGGCATGAACACTGAAGCTTTCTTT
>TRBJ2-7|TRBD2|-|17|TRBV7-2
CASSSGGRTSGLYEQYF
TGTGCCAGCAGCTCAGGGGGGCGGACTAGCGGTTTGTACGAGCAGTACTTC
>TRBJ1-1|-|few|15|TRBV19
CASRGGDISYTEAFF
TGTGCCAGTAGAGGGGGGGACATCTCTTACACTGAAGCTTTCTTT
>TRBJ2-5|-|once|12|TRBV10-3
CAISEVQETQYF
TGTGCCATCAGTGAGGTACAAGAGACCCAGTACTTC
>TRBJ2-7|TRBD1|-|16|TRBV5-1
CASSSPTGTGFFEQYF
TGCGCCAGCAGCTCACCGACCGGGACAGGGTTTTTCGAGCAGTACTTC
>TRBJ1-4|TRBD1|-|18|TRBV3-1/TRBV3-2
CASSQARAGGAGKEKLFF
TGTGCCAGCAGCCAAGCTCGGGCAGGGGGCGCGGGCAAGGAAAAACTGTTTTTT
>TRBJ2-7|TRBD2|once|14|TRBV15
CATSRERGGYEQYF
TGTGCCACCAGCAGAGAAAGGGGAGGGTACGAGCAGTACTTC
>TRBJ2-7|TRBD2|-|11|TRBV25-1
CAATSHYEQYF
TGTGCCGCGACTAGCCACTACGAGCAGTACTTC
>TRBJ1-2|TRBD1|-|13|TRBV6-5
CASSYGQVDGYTF
TGTGCCAGCAGTTATGGACAGGTAGATGGCTACACCTTC
>TRBJ1-5|-|-|15|TRBV19
CASSRQFYSNQPQHF
TGTGCCAGTAGTAGGCAGTTTTATAGCAATCAGCCCCAGCATTTT
>TRBJ1-2|TRBD1|-|17|TRBV19
CASTQPGQGISNYGYTF
TGTGCCAGTACCCAACCGGGACAGGGGATTTCTAACTATGGCTACACCTTC
>TRBJ1-4|TRBD1|-|16|TRBV5-1
CASSLNRGASNEKLFF
TGCGCCAGCAGCTTGAACAGGGGGGCCTCTAATGAAAAACTGTTTTTT
>TRBJ1-1|TRBD1|once|15|TRBV6-6
CASSYPGQGHTEAFF
TGTGCCAGCAGTTACCCGGGACAGGGACACACTGAAGCTTTCTTT
>TRBJ1-4|-|-|13|TRBV5-1
CASSRDFNEKLFF
TGCGCCAGCAGCCGGGATTTTAATGAAAAACTGTTTTTT
>TRBJ2-6|TRBD2|-|16|TRBV4-2
CASGLAGVSGANVLTF
TGTGCCAGCGGTCTAGCGGGAGTCTCTGGGGCCAACGTCCTGACTTTC
>TRBJ2-7|-|-|14|TRBV5-6
CASGGQLGVEEQYF
TGTGCCAGCGGAGGACAGTTGGGCGTAGAAGAGCAGTACTTC
>TRBJ2-2|TRBD2|-|16|TRBV27
CASSLFRREVGGELFF
TGTGCCAGCAGTTTATTTAGGCGGGAGGTTGGCGGGGAGCTGTTTTTT
>TRBJ2-2|-|-|14|TRBV25-1
CASSSYSVAGELFF
TGTGCCAGCAGTTCGTACAGTGTGGCCGGGGAGCTGTTTTTT
>TRBJ1-5|TRBD1|-|13|TRBV6-5
CASSYRGGQPQHF
TGTGCCAGCAGCTACAGGGGAGGTCAGCCCCAGCATTTT
>TRBJ1-2|-|once|12|TRBV4-3
CASSQASYGYTF
TGCGCCAGCAGCCAAGCCAGCTATGGCTACACCTTC
>TRBJ1-3|-|-|14|TRBV27
CASSLTVSGNTIYF
TGTGCCAGCAGCCTGACAGTCTCTGGAAACACCATATATTTT
>TRBJ2-1|-|-|16|TRBV4-1
CASSQDALPPYNEQFF
TGCGCCAGCAGCCAAGATGCACTCCCACCCTACAATGAGCAGTTCTTC
>TRBJ1-1|-|few|14|TRBV19
CASSKTNRDTEAFF
TGTGCCAGTAGTAAGACAAACAGGGACACTGAAGCTTTCTTT
>TRBJ1-6|-|-|13|TRBV30
CAWTEAANSPLHF
TGTGCCTGGACCGAGGCAGCCAATTCACCCCTCCACTTT
>TRBJ2-7|-|-|13|TRBV28
CASSFGHSYEQYF
TGTGCCAGCAGTTTCGGACACTCCTACGAGCAGTACTTC
>TRBJ1-2|-|once|13|TRBV15
CATGGVSNYGYTF
TGTGCCACCGGCGGGGTGTCGAACTATGGCTACACCTTC
>TRBJ1-6|-|-|17|TRBV28
CAIPSGGQGLGNSPLHF
TGTGCCATTCCTTCCGGGGGGCAGGGCCTGGGGAATTCACCCCTCCACTTT
>TRBJ1-2|-|-|14|TRBV5-6
CASSLVQDNYGYTF
TGTGCCAGCAGCTTGGTACAGGATAACTATGGCTACACCTTC
>TRBJ2-1|TRBD2|-|14|TRBV11-3
CASSGTSGVSEQFF
TGTGCCAGCAGCGGGACTAGCGGAGTTTCTGAGCAGTTCTTC
>TRBJ2-7|TRBD1|many|16|TRBV30
CAWASPGQGATYEQYF
TGTGCCTGGGCTAGCCCGGGCCAGGGGGCTACCTACGAGCAGTACTTC
>TRBJ1-3|TRBD1|-|15|TRBV19
CASSSRGFSGNTIYF
TGTGCCAGTAGTTCCAGGGGGTTCTCCGGAAACACCATATATTTT
>TRBJ1-5|TRBD1|-|15|TRBV6-5
CASSWDSYSNQPQHF
TGTGCCAGCAGTTGGGACAGTTATAGCAATCAGCCCCAGCATTTT
>TRBJ2-4|TRBD1|-|17|TRBV5-1
CAAYFGDSKWAKNIQYF
TGCGCCGCCTACTTTGGGGACAGCAAATGGGCCAAAAACATTCAGTACTTC
>TRBJ1-2|-|-|14|TRBV29-1
CSVELLGFGEGYTF
TGCAGCGTTGAATTGTTGGGGTTTGGGGAGGGCTACACCTTC
>TRBJ2-5|TRBD1|-|16|TRBV5-6
CASSLVVTGEQETQYF
TGTGCCAGCAGCTTGGTGGTGACAGGGGAACAAGAGACCCAGTACTTC
>TRBJ2-7|-|-|13|TRBV28
CASSSPSPVEQYF
TGTGCCAGCAGCTCCCCCTCCCCGGTCGAGCAGTACTTC
>TRBJ1-5|-|-|14|TRBV27
CASNRDGVNQPQHF
TGTGCCAGCAACAGGGACGGGGTTAATCAGCCCCAGCATTTT
>TRBJ2-1|TRBD2|-|14|TRBV28
CASSFVSGSGEQFF
TGTGCCAGCAGTTTTGTTAGCGGGAGCGGTGAGCAGTTCTTC
>TRBJ1-4|-|-|14|TRBV7-8
CASSQGWTNEKLFF
TGTGCCAGCTCTCAGGGTTGGACTAATGAAAAACTGTTTTTT
>TRBJ2-1|-|-|13|TRBV18
CASSPRTYNEQFF
TGTGCCAGCTCACCACGGACTTACAATGAGCAGTTCTTC
>TRBJ1-1|-|-|14|TRBV30
CAWSVIVVSAEAFF
TGTGCCTGGAGTGTAATCGTGGTGAGCGCTGAAGCTTTCTTT
>TRBJ2-5|-|-|14|TRBV5-5
CASSPNWASETQYF
TGTGCCAGCAGCCCAAACTGGGCCAGCGAGACCCAGTACTTC
>TRBJ1-1|TRBD1|once|14|TRBV6-4
CASSTGGSGTEAFF
TGTGCCAGCAGTACAGGGGGATCGGGGACTGAAGCTTTCTTT
>TRBJ2-1|TRBD1|-|16|TRBV28
CASSYVRGQVYNEQFF
TGTGCCAGCAGTTACGTACGGGGACAGGTCTACAATGAGCAGTTCTTC
>TRBJ1-4|-|-|15|TRBV19
CASSPQGSPNEKLFF
TGTGCCAGTAGCCCGCAGGGTTCCCCTAATGAAAAACTGTTTTTT